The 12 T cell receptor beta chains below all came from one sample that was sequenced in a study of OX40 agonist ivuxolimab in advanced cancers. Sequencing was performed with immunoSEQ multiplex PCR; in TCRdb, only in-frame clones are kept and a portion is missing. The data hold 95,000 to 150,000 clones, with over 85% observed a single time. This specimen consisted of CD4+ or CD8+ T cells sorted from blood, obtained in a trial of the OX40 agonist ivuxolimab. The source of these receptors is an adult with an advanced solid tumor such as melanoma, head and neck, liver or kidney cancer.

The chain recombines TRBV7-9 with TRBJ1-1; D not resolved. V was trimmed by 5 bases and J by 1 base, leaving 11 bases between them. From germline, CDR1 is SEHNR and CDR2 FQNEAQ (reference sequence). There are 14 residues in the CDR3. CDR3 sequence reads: CASSHNQENTEAFF. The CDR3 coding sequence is TGTGCCAGCAGCCACAATCAGGAGAACACTGAAGCTTTCTTT.

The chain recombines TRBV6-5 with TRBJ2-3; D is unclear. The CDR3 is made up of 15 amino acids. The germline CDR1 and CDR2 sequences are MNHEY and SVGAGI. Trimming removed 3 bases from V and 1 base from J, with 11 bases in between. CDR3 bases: TGTGCCAGCAGTTATGGTTTTGGCCGCACAGATACGCAGTATTTT. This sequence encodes CASSYGFGRTDTQYF.

The CDR3 DNA is TGCGCCAGCAGCTTGGGACCTCCCGACACCGGGGAGCTGTTTTTT. It yields the protein CASSLGPPDTGELFF. The V and J genes are TRBV5-1 and TRBJ2-2; D gene uncertain. V lost 0 bases, J lost 3 bases, and 9 bases lay in between. This CDR3 spans 15 amino acids. Per germline, CDR1 SGHRS and CDR2 YFSETQ.

The CDR3 nucleotides are TGTGCCAGCAGCTTCGGACAGGGGAGCTACGAGCAGTACTTC. It encodes CASSFGQGSYEQYF. V and J are TRBV5-4 and TRBJ2-7, with 9 bases lining up with TRBD1. J lost 3 bases, V lost 2 bases, and 3 bases had no gene match. The CDR3 runs to 14 residues. Germline loops: CDR1 SGHNT, CDR2 YYREEE (reference sequence).

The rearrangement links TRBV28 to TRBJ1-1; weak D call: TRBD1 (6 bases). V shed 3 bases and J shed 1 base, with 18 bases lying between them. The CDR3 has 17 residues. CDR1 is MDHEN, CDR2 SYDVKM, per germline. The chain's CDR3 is CASSFSSRGQTNTEAFF. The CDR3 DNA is TGTGCCAGCAGTTTTTCGAGCCGCGGACAGACGAACACTGAAGCTTTCTTT.

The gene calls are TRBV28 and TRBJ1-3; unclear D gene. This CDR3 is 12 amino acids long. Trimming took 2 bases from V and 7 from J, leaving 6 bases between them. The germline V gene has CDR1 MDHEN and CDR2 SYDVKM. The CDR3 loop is CASSLLGNTIYF. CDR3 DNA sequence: TGTGCCAGCAGTTTACTTGGCAACACCATATATTTT. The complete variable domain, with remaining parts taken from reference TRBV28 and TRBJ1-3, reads DVKVTQSSRYLVKRTGEKVFLECVQDMDHENMFWYRQDPGLGLRLIYFSYDVKMKEKGDIPEGYSVSREKKERFSLILESASTNQTSMYLCASSLLGNTIYFGEGSWLTVV.

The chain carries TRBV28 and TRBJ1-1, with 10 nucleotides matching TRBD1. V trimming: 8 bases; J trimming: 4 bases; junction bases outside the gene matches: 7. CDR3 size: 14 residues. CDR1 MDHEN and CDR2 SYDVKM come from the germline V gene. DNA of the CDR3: TGTGCCAGCCTACGTGGACAGGGGGGCACTGAAGCTTTCTTT. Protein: CASLRGQGGTEAFF.

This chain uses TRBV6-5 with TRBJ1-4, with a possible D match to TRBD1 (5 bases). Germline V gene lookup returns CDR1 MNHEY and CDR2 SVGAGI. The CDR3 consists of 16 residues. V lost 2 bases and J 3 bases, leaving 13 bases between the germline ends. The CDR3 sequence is CASSYGRRGANEKLFF. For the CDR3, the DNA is TGTGCCAGCAGTTACGGCAGGAGGGGAGCTAATGAAAAACTGTTTTTT.

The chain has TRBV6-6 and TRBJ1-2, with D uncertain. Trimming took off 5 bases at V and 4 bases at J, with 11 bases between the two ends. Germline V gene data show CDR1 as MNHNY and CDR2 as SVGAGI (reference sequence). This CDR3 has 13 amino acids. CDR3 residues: CASSAQGLYGYTF. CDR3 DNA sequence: TGTGCCAGCAGTGCCCAAGGGCTCTATGGCTACACCTTC.

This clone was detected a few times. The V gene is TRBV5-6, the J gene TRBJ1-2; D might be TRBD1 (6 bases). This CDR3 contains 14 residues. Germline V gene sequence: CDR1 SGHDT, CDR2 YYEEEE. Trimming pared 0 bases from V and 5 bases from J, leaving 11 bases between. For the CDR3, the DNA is TGTGCCAGCAGCTTGGCCCGGACAGTTTATGGCTACACCTTC. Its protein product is CASSLARTVYGYTF.

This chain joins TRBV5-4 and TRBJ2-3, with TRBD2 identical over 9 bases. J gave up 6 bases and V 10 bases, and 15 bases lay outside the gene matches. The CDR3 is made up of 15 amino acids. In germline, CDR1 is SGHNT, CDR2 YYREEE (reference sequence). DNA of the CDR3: TGTGCCTCCCGATGGATAGCGGGGGATAGGGATACGCAGTATTTT. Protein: CASRWIAGDRDTQYF.

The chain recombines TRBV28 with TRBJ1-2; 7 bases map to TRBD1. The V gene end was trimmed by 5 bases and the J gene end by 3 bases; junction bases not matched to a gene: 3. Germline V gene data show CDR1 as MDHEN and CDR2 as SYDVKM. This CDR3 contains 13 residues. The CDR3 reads CASSTRGDYGYTF. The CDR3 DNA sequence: TGTGCCAGCAGTACCAGGGGGGACTATGGCTACACCTTC.